Sequencing of this T cell receptor beta chain was carried out in a study of T-cell memory formation after mild COVID-19. Study overall: TCR clusters were largely donor specific. General study findings and limits: The second-wave clones peaking on day 37 were not confirmed as SARS-CoV-2-specific. Clones contracting day 15 to 85 were balanced CD4/CD8; later expanders leaned CD4+.

On this clonotype itself: Its matching antigen is unknown.

The V end was cut by 6 bases, the J end by 2 bases, with 12 bases between. The CDR3 has 13 amino acids. Germline loops: CDR1 DFQATT, CDR2 SNEGSKA (reference sequence). From 5'RACE with constant-segment primers came TCR alpha and TCR beta cDNA libraries that carried sample barcodes and UMIs. TCRdb recomputed calls from the 5' RACE reads with MiXCR, one row per CDR3 protein. The sample includes around 300,000 distinct CDR3 sequences, about 13% of them seen just once. This receptor was taken from a young man who had mild COVID-19 (a few samples of this study predate the infection). Cell type and time point are not known. Sequencing used PBMCs or a T cell subset sorted from them (not recorded which). This sequence joins TRBV20-1 and TRBJ2-3, with D perhaps matching TRBD2 (6 bases). CDR3 coding DNA: TGCAGTGCCCAGGCGGGAAACACAGATACGCAGTATTTT. The encoded protein is CSAQAGNTDTQYF.